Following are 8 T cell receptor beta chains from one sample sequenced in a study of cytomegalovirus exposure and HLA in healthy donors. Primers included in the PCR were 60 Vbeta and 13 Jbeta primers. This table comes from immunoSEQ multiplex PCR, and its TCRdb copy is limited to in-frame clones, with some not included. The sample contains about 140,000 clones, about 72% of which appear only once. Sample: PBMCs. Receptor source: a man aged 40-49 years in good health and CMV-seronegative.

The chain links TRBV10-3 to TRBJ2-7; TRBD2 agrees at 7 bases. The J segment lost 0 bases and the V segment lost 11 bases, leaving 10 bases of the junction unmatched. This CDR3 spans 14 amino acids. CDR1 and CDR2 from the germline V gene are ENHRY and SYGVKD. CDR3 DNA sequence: TGTGCCCACTCCGGGGGAGGGAGCTCCTACGAGCAGTACTTC. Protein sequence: CAHSGGGSSYEQYF.

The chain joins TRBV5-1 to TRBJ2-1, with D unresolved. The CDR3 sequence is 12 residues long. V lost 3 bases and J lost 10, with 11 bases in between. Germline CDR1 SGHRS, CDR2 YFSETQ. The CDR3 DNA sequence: TGCGCCAGCAGCTGGAGTCAAGACGAGCAGTTCTTC. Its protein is CASSWSQDEQFF.

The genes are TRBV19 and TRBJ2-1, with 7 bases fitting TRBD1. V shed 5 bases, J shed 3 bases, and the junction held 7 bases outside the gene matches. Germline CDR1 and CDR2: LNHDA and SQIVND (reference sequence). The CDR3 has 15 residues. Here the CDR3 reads CASSPGQPSYNEQFF. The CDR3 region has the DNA TGTGCCAGTAGTCCGGGACAGCCAAGCTACAATGAGCAGTTCTTC.

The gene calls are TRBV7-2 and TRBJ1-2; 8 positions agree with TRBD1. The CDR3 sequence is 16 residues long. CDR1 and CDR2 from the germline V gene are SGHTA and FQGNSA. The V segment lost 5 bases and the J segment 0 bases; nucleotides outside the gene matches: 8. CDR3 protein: CASSRFDRGANYGYTF. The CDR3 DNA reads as TGTGCCAGCAGCCGTTTTGACAGGGGAGCTAACTATGGCTACACCTTC.

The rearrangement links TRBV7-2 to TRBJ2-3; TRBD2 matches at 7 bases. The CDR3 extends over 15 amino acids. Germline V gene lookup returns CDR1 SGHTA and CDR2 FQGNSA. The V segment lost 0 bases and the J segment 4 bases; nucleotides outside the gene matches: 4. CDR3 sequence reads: CASSLAGGSPDTQYF. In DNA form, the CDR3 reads TGTGCCAGCAGCTTAGCCGGCGGGAGCCCAGATACGCAGTATTTT.

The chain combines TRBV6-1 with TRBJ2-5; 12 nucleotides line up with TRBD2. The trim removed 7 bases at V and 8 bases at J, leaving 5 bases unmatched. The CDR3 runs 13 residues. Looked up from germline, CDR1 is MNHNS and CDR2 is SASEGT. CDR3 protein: CASTGLAGHTQYF. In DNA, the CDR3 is TGTGCCAGCACTGGACTAGCGGGGCACACCCAGTACTTC.

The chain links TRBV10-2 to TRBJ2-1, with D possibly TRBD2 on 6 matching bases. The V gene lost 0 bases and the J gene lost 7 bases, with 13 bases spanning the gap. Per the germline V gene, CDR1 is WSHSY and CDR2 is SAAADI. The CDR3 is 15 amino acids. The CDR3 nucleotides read TGCGCCAGCAGTGAGTCGGTGACTAGTCCTAATGAGCAGTTCTTC. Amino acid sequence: CASSESVTSPNEQFF.

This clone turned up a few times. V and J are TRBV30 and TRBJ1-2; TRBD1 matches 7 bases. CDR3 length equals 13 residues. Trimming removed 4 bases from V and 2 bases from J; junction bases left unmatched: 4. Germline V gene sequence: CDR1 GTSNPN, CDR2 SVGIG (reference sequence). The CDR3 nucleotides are TGTGCCTGGACCTGGGACAGCAACTATGGCTACACCTTC. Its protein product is CAWTWDSNYGYTF.